The entry that follows covers one T cell receptor beta chain sequence. Its antigen remains unidentified. The sample originates from a study of T cell responses to AZD1222 COVID-19 vaccine. Assay: immunoSEQ multiplex PCR; the TCRdb copy retains only in-frame clones and omits some. The data hold 130,000 or so clones, with roughly 84% observed a single time. Study-wide points: Baseline seropositivity characterized only a handful of AZD1222 recipients.

Germline CDR1 reads ENHRY; CDR2 reads SYGVKD. The CDR3 sequence is 15 residues long. V was pared by 6 bases and J by 1 base, with 13 bases between. This chain joins TRBV10-3 and TRBJ1-3; a weak D match, TRBD1 (6 bases). The source was peripheral blood, collected on day 0 of AZD1222 vaccination. The TCR sequence derives from an adult in good health. The CDR3 reads CAIRDTGKSGNTIYF. CDR3 nucleotide sequence: TGTGCCATCAGGGACACAGGGAAGTCTGGAAACACCATATATTTT.